The clone carrying this T cell receptor beta chain has a count of ten or more. Unique molecular identifiers were included in an RNA-based 3' RACE TCR library. TCRdb reprocessed the 3' RACE reads via MiXCR and lists one record per CDR3 protein. The data contain roughly 4,200 distinct CDR3 sequences, about 5% of them singletons. These data originate in a study of HIV-infected children after antiretroviral therapy interruption. Turning to the study itself: Interruption group median age around 9.9 years; continuous group 7 to 8 years.

The treatment here: PENTA 11 planned treatment interruption arm or continuous ART arm. The source material was CD45RO+ CD8+ T cells from PBMCs, pooled from several time points, sampled from a donor given antiretroviral therapy, either interrupted or continuous. Subset defined: memory CD8+ CD45RO+ CD45RA- T cells. The receptor's source is a pool of human donors with HIV.

This CDR3 is CARGGGQGAEAFF. CDR3 sequence (DNA): TGTGCCAGAGGAGGTGGACAGGGGGCTGAAGCTTTCTTT. The chain links TRBV6-1 to TRBJ1-1; 10 bases agree with TRBD1. The germline gives CDR1 MNHNS, CDR2 SASEGT. V shed 9 bases, J shed 6 bases, and the junction held 7 bases outside the gene matches. This CDR3 has 13 amino acids.